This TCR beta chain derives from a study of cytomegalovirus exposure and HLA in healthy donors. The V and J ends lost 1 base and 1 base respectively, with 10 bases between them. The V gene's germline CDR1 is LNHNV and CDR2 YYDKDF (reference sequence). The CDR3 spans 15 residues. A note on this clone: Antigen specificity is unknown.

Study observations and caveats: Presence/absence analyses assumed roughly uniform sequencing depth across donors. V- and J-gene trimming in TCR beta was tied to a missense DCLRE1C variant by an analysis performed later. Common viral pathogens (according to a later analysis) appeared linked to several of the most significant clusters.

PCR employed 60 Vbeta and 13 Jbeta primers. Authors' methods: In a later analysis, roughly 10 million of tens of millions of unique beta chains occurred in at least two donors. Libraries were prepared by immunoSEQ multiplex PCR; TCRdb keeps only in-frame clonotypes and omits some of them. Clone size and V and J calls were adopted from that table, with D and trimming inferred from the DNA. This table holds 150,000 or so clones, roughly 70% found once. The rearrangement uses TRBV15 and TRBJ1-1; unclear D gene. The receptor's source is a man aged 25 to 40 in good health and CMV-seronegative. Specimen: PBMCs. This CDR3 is CATSRGGLTNTEAFF. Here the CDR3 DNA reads TGTGCCACCAGCAGAGGAGGACTTACGAACACTGAAGCTTTCTTT.